Presented here are 6 T cell receptor beta chains from one specimen sequenced in a study of T cell responses to AZD1222 COVID-19 vaccine. TCRdb's copy holds only in-frame clones and misses some; the assay was immunoSEQ multiplex PCR. The sample contains over 100,000 clones, roughly 90% of which appear only once. The sequences come from peripheral blood, collected 28 days after the second AZD1222 dose. All receptors derive from an adult who received the AZD1222 COVID-19 vaccine.

The chain carries TRBV25-1 and TRBJ1-1, with D maybe TRBD1 (5 bases). V was trimmed by 5 bases and J by 1 base, leaving 8 bases between them. CDR1 and CDR2 (germline): MGHDK, SYGVNS. This CDR3 spans 13 amino acids. The CDR3 loop reads CASSKGRNTEAFF. DNA of the CDR3: TGTGCCAGCAGTAAGGGGCGGAACACTGAAGCTTTCTTT.

The chain joins TRBV6-4 to TRBJ2-7; a weak D match, TRBD2 (5 bases). V dropped 10 bases and J dropped 0 bases, with 19 bases sitting between them. This CDR3 region has 15 residues. Germline-derived CDR1 and CDR2 are MRHNA and SNTAGT. The CDR3 here is CANPTPGNSSYEQYF. As DNA, the CDR3 is TGTGCCAATCCGACCCCCGGGAACAGCTCCTACGAGCAGTACTTC.

The chain employs TRBV4-3 and TRBJ2-5; 8 positions agree with TRBD1. Germline CDR1 and CDR2: LGHNA and YSLEER. J lost 4 bases, V lost 0 bases, and 1 base had no gene match. The CDR3 runs 14 residues. The CDR3 spells CASSQDTGGETQYF. The CDR3 nucleotides read TGCGCCAGCAGCCAAGACACAGGGGGAGAGACCCAGTACTTC.

The chain uses TRBV18 and TRBJ2-3; 9 positions match TRBD1. The CDR3 totals 16 residues. V was clipped by 1 base and J by 4 bases; unmatched bases: 6. Per the germline V gene, CDR1 is KGHSH and CDR2 is LQKENI. CDR3 residues: CASSPRRTGDADTQYF. CDR3 in DNA: TGTGCCAGCTCACCACGTCGGACAGGGGATGCAGATACGCAGTATTTT.

The sample holds a few counts of this clone. This rearrangement joins TRBV7-8 to TRBJ1-4; 11 nucleotides align to TRBD1. Germline V gene data show CDR1 as SGHVS and CDR2 as FQNEAQ. The CDR3 has 20 residues. V trimming: 0 bases; J trimming: 0 bases; junction bases outside the gene matches: 9. CDR3 in amino acids: CASSLAGGTGGFSTNEKLFF. Written as DNA, the CDR3 is TGTGCCAGCAGCTTAGCAGGGGGGACAGGGGGATTCTCAACTAATGAAAAACTGTTTTTT.

This chain joins TRBV4-1 and TRBJ1-4; TRBD1 matches at 7 bases. After removal of 3 bases from V and 6 bases from J, the junction contained 10 bases not matched to a gene. From germline, CDR1 is MGHRA and CDR2 YSYEKL. CDR3 length: 16 residues. CDR3 sequence: CASSQPTGAFHEKLFF. Written as DNA, the CDR3 is TGCGCCAGCAGCCAGCCTACAGGGGCTTTTCATGAAAAACTGTTTTTT.